Described below is a single T cell receptor (beta chain) sequence and its context. What it recognizes is unknown. TCRdb ran MiXCR on the multiplex PCR reads and lists one entry per CDR3 protein. This sample has 150,000 to 200,000 distinct CDR3 sequences; over 25% occur once, and the top ten carry roughly 4%. The entry originates in a study of breast tumors, draining lymph nodes, adjacent tissues. Notes on the study in general: Most tumor T cells seemingly derive from lymph node, then expand in tumor. The lymph node origin of tumor T cells was framed as consistent with a hypothesis, not demonstrated.

The length of the CDR3 is 16 residues. CDR1 and CDR2 from the germline V gene are SGHRS and YFSETQ. Trimming took 6 bases from V and 2 from J; bases not matched to a gene: 11. Breast cancer patients provided tissue from their axillary draining lymph nodes. The source is a female donor with breast cancer. Some clones in this sample may be carry-over from other donors' samples. What was sequenced was axillary lymph node tissue. V usage is TRBV5-1 and J usage is TRBJ1-3; TRBD1 aligns across 7 bases. The CDR3 DNA sequence: TGCGCCAGCACCGAGGGGAACAGGGGCACTGGAAACACCATATATTTT. It translates to CASTEGNRGTGNTIYF.